A selection of T cell receptor beta chains follows, all from one sample in a study of blood T cell repertoires in COVID-19. Clones were sequenced by immunoSEQ multiplex PCR, and TCRdb holds only the in-frame ones, with some missing. Of under 250,000 clones in the sample, about 91% are singletons; the top ten hold more than 1.2%. The specimen was peripheral blood. These receptors originate from an elderly man with acute or convalescent COVID-19. CDR3s include the opening cysteine and the closing phenylalanine or tryptophan. The D gene is left open where the match is weak. Clone size appears in some rows only: once, few, many, or a class for an expanded clone.

size	V	J	D	length	CDR3	DNA
few	TRBV7-9	TRBJ1-1	-	14	CASSSQTANTEAFF	TGTGCCAGCAGCTCCCAGACAGCCAACACTGAAGCTTTCTTT
-	TRBV10-3	TRBJ2-1	TRBD2	15	CAVGLAGGSGDEQFF	TGTGCCGTCGGACTAGCGGGAGGTAGCGGCGATGAGCAGTTCTTC
-	TRBV7-2	TRBJ2-3	-	14	CASSLVVATDTQYF	TGTGCCAGCAGCTTAGTTGTGGCTACAGATACGCAGTATTTT
-	TRBV7-9	TRBJ1-3	-	14	CASSPTGSGNTIYF	TGTGCCAGCAGCCCGACAGGCTCTGGAAACACCATATATTTT
-	TRBV3-1/TRBV3-2	TRBJ2-3	-	14	CASSQDNLLDTQYF	TGTGCCAGCAGCCAAGATAACCTATTAGATACGCAGTATTTT
-	TRBV7-8	TRBJ1-2	-	15	CASSLEEIPNYGYTF	TGTGCCAGCAGCTTAGAGGAGATACCCAACTATGGCTACACCTTC
-	TRBV2	TRBJ1-2	-	14	CASSGDSKYYGYTF	TGTGCCAGCAGTGGAGACAGCAAATACTATGGCTACACCTTC
-	TRBV5-5	TRBJ1-2	TRBD1	15	CASSLSTGGDGGYTF	TGTGCCAGCAGCTTGTCAACAGGGGGCGATGGAGGCTACACCTTC
few	TRBV19	TRBJ2-6	TRBD1	16	CASSATGAGGANVLTF	TGTGCCAGTAGTGCAACAGGGGCGGGTGGGGCCAACGTCCTGACTTTC
-	TRBV7-2	TRBJ1-6	TRBD1	16	CASSPGQTPRNSPLHF	TGTGCCAGCAGTCCGGGACAGACCCCAAGAAATTCACCCCTCCACTTT
-	TRBV4-1	TRBJ1-5	TRBD1	18	CASSQGGQGSYSNQPQHF	TGCGCCAGCAGCCAGGGGGGACAGGGGAGTTATAGCAATCAGCCCCAGCATTTT
-	TRBV28	TRBJ2-5	TRBD2	15	CASSSSGTSLETQYF	TGTGCCAGCAGTTCATCCGGGACTAGCTTGGAGACCCAGTACTTC
-	TRBV19	TRBJ1-1	TRBD1	14	CASSPTGADTEAFF	TGTGCCAGTAGTCCAACAGGGGCTGACACTGAAGCTTTCTTT
-	TRBV5-4	TRBJ2-7	TRBD1	15	CASSSTQGDSYEQYF	TGTGCCAGCAGCTCGACCCAGGGGGACTCCTACGAGCAGTACTTC
-	TRBV3-1/TRBV3-2	TRBJ2-5	TRBD2	16	CASSQGSGRALETQYF	TGTGCCAGCAGCCAGGGGAGCGGGAGGGCCTTGGAGACCCAGTACTTC
-	TRBV4-3	TRBJ1-3	-	16	CASSQGYTSSGNTIYF	TGCGCCAGCAGCCAAGGGTATACGAGCTCTGGAAACACCATATATTTT
-	TRBV6-6	TRBJ1-2	-	14	CASSPGRDDYGYTF	TGTGCCAGCAGCCCCGGGAGGGATGACTATGGCTACACCTTC
-	TRBV5-5	TRBJ1-1	-	16	CASSLGQATKNTEAFF	TGTGCCAGCAGCTTGGGACAGGCTACTAAGAACACTGAAGCTTTCTTT
-	TRBV7-2	TRBJ1-1	TRBD1	16	CASSLDGTAQYTEAFF	TGTGCCAGCAGCCTCGACGGGACAGCTCAATACACTGAAGCTTTCTTT
-	TRBV11-2	TRBJ2-7	-	16	CASSLDLPPSSYEQYF	TGTGCCAGCAGCTTAGATCTCCCCCCCTCCTCCTACGAGCAGTACTTC
once	TRBV3-1/TRBV3-2	TRBJ2-3	TRBD2	18	CASSQEGLAGGTTDTQYF	TGTGCCAGCAGCCAGGAAGGACTAGCGGGGGGTACAACAGATACGCAGTATTTT
-	TRBV6-5	TRBJ1-2	TRBD1	13	CASSYLTGEFYTF	TGTGCCAGCAGTTACTTGACAGGGGAATTCTACACCTTC
-	TRBV4-3	TRBJ2-1	-	18	CASSQDWAAPTFRNEQFF	TGCGCCAGCAGCCAAGATTGGGCCGCGCCTACCTTCCGCAATGAGCAGTTCTTC
-	TRBV5-1	TRBJ1-3	-	15	CASSLSQGYGNTIYF	TGCGCCAGCAGCTTGAGCCAGGGATATGGAAACACCATATATTTT
-	TRBV6-6	TRBJ2-7	-	12	CASSYVRDEQYF	TGTGCCAGCAGTTACGTGAGGGACGAGCAGTACTTC